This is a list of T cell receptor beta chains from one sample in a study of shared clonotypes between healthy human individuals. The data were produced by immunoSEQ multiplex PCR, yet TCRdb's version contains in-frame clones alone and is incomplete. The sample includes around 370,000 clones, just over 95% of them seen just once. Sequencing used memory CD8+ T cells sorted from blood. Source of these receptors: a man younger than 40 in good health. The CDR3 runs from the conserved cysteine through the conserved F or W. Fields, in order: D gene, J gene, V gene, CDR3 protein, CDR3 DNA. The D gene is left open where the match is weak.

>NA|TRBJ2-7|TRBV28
CASSYRSSYEQYF
TGTGCCAGCAGTTACAGATCCTCCTACGAGCAGTACTTC
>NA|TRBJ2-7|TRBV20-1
CSVTGFYEQYF
TGCAGTGTAACAGGGTTCTACGAGCAGTACTTC
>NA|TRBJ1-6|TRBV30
CAWSVEGGISPLHF
TGTGCCTGGAGTGTAGAGGGGGGAATTTCACCCCTCCACTTT
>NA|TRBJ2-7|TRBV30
CAWTEAYEQYF
TGTGCCTGGACGGAAGCCTACGAGCAGTACTTC
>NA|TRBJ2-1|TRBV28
CASSLSTPNEQFF
TGTGCCAGCAGTTTATCTACACCGAATGAGCAGTTCTTC
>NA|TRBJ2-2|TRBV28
CASGIRQSTGELFF
TGTGCCTCGGGGATCCGGCAGAGCACCGGGGAGCTGTTTTTT
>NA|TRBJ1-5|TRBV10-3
CAISDTGGENQPQHF
TGTGCCATCAGTGATACAGGAGGAGAAAATCAGCCCCAGCATTTT
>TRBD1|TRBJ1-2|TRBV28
CAGTTGGSYGYTF
TGTGCCGGGACGACAGGGGGCAGCTATGGCTACACCTTC
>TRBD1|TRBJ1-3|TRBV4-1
CASSQTTGEGGNTIYF
TGCGCCAGCAGCCAGACGACAGGGGAAGGAGGAAACACCATATATTTT
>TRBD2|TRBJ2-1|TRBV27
CASRASGDNEQFF
TGTGCCAGCAGGGCTAGCGGTGACAATGAGCAGTTCTTC